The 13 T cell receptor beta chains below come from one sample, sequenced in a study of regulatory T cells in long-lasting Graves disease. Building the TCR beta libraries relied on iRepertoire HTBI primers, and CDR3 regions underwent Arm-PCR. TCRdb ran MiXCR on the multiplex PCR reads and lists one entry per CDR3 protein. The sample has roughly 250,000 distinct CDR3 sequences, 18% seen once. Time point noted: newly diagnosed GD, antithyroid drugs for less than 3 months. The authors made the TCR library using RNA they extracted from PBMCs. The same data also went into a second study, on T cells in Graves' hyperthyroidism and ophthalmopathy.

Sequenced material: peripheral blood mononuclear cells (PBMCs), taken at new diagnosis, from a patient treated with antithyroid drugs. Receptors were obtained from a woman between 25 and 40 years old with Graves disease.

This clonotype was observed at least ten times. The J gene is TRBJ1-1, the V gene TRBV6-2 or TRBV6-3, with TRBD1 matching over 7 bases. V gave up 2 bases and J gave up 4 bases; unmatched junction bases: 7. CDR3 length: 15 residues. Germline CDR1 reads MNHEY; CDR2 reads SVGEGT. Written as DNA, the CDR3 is TGTGCCAGCAGTTACGCGACAGGGATGAGCACTGAAGCTTTCTTT. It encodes CASSYATGMSTEAFF.

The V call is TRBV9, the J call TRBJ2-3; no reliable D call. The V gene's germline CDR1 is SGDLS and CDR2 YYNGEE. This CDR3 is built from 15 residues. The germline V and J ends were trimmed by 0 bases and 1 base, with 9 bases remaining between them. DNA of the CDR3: TGTGCCAGCAGCGTAGGAATAGCCGGCACAGATACGCAGTATTTT. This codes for CASSVGIAGTDTQYF.

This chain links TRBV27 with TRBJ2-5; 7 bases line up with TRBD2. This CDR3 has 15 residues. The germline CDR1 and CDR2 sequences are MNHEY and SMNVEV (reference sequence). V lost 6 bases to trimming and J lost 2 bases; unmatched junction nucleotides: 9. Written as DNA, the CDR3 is TGTGCCAGCAGCCTTTACGGGGGGACTCAAGAGACCCAGTACTTC. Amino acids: CASSLYGGTQETQYF.

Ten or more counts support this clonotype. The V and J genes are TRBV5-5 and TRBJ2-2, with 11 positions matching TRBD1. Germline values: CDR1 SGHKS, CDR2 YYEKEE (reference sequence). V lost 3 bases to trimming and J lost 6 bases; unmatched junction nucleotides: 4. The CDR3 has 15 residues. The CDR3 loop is CASSSGQGVSGELFF. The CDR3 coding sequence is TGTGCCAGCAGCTCGGGACAGGGGGTGTCCGGGGAGCTGTTTTTT.

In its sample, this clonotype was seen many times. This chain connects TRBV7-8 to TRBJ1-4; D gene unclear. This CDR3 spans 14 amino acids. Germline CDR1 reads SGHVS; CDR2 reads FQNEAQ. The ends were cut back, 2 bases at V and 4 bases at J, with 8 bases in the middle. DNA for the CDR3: TGTGCCAGCAGCTTACTTGCGGGTAATGAAAAACTGTTTTTT. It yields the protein CASSLLAGNEKLFF.

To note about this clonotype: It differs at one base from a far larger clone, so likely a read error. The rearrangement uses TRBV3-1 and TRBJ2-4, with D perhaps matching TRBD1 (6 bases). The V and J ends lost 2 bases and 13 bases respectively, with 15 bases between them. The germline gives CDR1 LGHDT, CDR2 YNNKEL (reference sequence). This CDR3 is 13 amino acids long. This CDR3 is CASSQPTGMRQYF. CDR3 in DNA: TGTGCCAGCAGCCAACCTACAGGGATGAGACAGTACTTC.

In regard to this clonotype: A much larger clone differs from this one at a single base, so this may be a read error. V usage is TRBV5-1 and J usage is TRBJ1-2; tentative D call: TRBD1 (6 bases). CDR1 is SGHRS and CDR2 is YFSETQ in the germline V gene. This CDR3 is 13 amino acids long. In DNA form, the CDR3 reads TGTGCCAGCAGCCTCACAGGGAAGGTTGGCTACACCTTC. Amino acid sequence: CASSLTGKVGYTF.

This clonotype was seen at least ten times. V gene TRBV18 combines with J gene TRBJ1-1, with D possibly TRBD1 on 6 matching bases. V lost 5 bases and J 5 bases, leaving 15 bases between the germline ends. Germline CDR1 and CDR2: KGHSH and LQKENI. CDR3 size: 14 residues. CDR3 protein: CASSKQGGGTEAFF. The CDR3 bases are TGTGCCAGCTCAAAGCAAGGGGGAGGGACTGAAGCTTTCTTT.

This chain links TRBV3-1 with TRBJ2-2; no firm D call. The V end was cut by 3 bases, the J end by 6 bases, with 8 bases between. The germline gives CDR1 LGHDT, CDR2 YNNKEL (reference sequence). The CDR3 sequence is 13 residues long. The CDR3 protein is CASSQHPPGELFF. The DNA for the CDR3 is TGTGCCAGCAGCCAGCACCCTCCCGGGGAGCTGTTTTTT.

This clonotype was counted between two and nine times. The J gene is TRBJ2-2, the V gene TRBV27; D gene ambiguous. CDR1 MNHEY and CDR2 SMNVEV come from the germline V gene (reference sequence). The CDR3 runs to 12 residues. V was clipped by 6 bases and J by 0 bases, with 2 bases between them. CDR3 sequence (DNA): TGTGCCAGCAGGGCGAACACCGGGGAGCTGTTTTTT. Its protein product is CASRANTGELFF.

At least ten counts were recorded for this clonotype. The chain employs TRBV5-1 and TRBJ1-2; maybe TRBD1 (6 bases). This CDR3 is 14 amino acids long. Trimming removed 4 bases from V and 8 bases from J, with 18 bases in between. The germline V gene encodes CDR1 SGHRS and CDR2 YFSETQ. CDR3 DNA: TGCGCCAGCAGCCCCACACTGGGGGGCGAAGGCTACACCTTC. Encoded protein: CASSPTLGGEGYTF.

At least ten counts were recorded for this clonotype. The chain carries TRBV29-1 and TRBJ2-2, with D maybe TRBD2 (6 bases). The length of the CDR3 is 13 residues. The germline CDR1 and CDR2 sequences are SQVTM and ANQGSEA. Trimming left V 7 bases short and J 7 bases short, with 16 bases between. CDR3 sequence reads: CSALSGGGGELFF. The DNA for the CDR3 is TGCAGCGCACTGTCCGGGGGAGGCGGGGAGCTGTTTTTT.

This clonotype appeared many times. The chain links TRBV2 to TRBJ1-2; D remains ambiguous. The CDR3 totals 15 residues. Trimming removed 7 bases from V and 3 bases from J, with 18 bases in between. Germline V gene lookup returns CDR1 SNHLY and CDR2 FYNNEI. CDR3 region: CASTPRRGNDYGYTF. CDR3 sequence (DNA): TGTGCCAGCACCCCTCGGCGGGGAAATGACTATGGCTACACCTTC.